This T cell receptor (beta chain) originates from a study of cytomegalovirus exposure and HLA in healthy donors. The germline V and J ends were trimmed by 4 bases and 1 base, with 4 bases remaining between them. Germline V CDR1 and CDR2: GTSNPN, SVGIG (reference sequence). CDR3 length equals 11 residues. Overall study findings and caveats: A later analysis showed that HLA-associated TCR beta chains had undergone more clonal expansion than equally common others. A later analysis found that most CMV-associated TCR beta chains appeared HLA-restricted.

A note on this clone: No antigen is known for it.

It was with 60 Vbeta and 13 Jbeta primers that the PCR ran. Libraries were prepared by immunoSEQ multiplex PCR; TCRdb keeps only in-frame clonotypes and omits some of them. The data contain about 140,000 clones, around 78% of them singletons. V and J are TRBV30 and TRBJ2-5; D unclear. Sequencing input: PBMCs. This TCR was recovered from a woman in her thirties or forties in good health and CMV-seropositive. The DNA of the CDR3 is TGTGCCTGGAATATCCAAGAGACCCAGTACTTC. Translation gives CAWNIQETQYF.